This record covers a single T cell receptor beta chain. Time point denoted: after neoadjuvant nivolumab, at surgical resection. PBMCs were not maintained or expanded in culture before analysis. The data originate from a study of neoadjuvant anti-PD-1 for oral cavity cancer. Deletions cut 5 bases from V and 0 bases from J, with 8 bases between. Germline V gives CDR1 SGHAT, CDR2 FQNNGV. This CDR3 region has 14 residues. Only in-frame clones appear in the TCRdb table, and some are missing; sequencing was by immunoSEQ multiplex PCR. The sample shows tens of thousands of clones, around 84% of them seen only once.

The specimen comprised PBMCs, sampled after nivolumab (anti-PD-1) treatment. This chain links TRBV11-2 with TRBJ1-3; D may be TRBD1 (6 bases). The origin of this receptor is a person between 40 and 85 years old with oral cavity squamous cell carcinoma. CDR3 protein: CASSRTVSGNTIYF. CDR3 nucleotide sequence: TGTGCCAGCAGCCGGACAGTCTCTGGAAACACCATATATTTT.